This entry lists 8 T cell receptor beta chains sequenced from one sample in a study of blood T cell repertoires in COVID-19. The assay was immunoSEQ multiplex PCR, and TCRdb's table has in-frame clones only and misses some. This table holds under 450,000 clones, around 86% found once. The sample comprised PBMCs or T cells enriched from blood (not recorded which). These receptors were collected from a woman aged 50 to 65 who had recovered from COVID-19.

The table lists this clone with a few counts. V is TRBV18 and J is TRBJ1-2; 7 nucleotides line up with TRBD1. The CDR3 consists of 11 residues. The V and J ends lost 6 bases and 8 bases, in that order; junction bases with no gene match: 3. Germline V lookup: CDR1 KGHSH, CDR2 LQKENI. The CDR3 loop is CASSSGGGYTF. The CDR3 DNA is TGTGCCAGCTCGTCAGGGGGAGGCTACACCTTC.

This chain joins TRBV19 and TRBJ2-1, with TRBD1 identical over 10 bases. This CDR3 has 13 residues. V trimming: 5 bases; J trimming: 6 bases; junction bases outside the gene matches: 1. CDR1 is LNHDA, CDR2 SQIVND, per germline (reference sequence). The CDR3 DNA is TGTGCCAGTAGTGACAGGGGGCCCAATGAGCAGTTCTTC. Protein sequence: CASSDRGPNEQFF.

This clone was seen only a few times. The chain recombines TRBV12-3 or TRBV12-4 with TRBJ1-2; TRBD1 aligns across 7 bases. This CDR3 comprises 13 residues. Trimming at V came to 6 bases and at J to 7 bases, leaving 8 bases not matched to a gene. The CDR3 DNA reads TGTGCCAGCAGACCTGACAGGGTGACTGGCTACACCTTC. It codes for CASRPDRVTGYTF.

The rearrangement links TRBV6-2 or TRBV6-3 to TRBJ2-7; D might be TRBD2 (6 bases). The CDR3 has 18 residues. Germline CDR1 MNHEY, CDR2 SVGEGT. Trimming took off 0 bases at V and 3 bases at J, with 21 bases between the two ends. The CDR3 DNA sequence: TGTGCCAGCAGTTACTCGAGCTCCCCTAGCGTCAAAAGCTACGAGCAGTACTTC. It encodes CASSYSSSPSVKSYEQYF.

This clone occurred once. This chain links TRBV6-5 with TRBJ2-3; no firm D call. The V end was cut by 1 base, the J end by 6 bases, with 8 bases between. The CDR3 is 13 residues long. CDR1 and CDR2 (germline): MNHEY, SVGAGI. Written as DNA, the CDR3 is TGTGCCAGCAGTTACTTCCCGCGGGATACGCAGTATTTT. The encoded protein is CASSYFPRDTQYF.

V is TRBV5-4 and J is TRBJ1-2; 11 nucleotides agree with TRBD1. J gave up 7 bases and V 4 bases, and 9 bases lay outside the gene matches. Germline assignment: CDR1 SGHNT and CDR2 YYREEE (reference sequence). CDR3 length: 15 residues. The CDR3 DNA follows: TGTGCCAGCAGCCTCTGGGACAGGGGGAATGGTGGCTACACCTTC. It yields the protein CASSLWDRGNGGYTF.

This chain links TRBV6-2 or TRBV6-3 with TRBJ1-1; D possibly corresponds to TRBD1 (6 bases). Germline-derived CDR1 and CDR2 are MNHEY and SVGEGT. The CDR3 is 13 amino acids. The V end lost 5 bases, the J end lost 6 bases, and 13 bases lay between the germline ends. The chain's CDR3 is CASSHTGSAEAFF. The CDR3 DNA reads TGTGCCAGCAGTCATACAGGGTCCGCTGAAGCTTTCTTT.

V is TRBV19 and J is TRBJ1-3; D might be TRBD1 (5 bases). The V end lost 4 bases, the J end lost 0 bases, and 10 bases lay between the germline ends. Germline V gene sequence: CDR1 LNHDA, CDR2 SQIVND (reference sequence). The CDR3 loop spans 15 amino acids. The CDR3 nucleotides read TGTGCCAGTAGTAGGGCAGGGAACTCTGGAAACACCATATATTTT. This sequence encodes CASSRAGNSGNTIYF. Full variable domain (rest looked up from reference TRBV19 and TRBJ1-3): DGGITQSPKYLFRKEGQNVTLSCEQNLNHDAMYWYRQDPGQGLRLIYYSQIVNDFQKGDIAEGYSVSREKKESFPLTVTSAQKNPTAFYLCASSRAGNSGNTIYFGEGSWLTVV.